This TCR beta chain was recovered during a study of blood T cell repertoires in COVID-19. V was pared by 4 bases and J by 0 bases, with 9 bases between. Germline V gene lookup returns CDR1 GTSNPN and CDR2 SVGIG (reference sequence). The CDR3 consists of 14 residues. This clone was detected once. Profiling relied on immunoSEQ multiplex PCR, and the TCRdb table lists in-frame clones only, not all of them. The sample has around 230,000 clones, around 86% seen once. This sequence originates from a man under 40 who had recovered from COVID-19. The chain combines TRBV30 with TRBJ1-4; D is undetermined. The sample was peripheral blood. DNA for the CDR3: TGTGCCTGGAACGCAGAAGCAACTAATGAAAAACTGTTTTTT. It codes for CAWNAEATNEKLFF.